This is a list of T cell receptor beta chains from one sample in a study of T-cell reconstitution after alpha-beta-depleted transplantation in children. TCRdb processed the PCR reads anew with MiXCR; each CDR3 protein has one entry. The repertoire holds hundreds of thousands of distinct CDR3 sequences, with 13% as singletons. The source material was PBMCs, mostly from graft donor cells, sampled 360 days after TCRalphabeta/CD19-depleted stem cell transplant. The receptor source for this set is a male patient younger than 18 who had a stem cell transplant for acute myeloid leukemia, so the T cells may come from the graft donor. CDR3s include the opening cysteine and the closing phenylalanine or tryptophan. The order of the fields is V gene, J gene, D gene, clone size, CDR3 protein, CDR3 DNA. The D gene is left open where the match is weak. Size is omitted from some rows. Given values are once, few, many or a class for expanded clones.

V gene: TRBV11-2; J gene: TRBJ2-4; D gene: TRBD2; clone size: -; CDR3 protein: CASSYTPSGSVPKNIQYF; CDR3 DNA: TGTGCCAGCAGCTATACACCTAGCGGGAGTGTGCCCAAAAACATTCAGTACTTC
V gene: TRBV19; J gene: TRBJ2-7; D gene: -; clone size: once; CDR3 protein: CASSIGRDWPYEQYF; CDR3 DNA: TGTGCCAGTAGTATAGGTAGGGACTGGCCCTACGAGCAGTACTTC
V gene: TRBV27; J gene: TRBJ2-7; D gene: -; clone size: few; CDR3 protein: CASSLEGGVIIYEQYF; CDR3 DNA: TGTGCCAGCAGTTTAGAGGGGGGAGTAATAATCTACGAGCAGTACTTC
V gene: TRBV18; J gene: TRBJ2-5; D gene: TRBD1; clone size: few; CDR3 protein: CASSKERTGSSPPQETQYF; CDR3 DNA: TGTGCCAGCTCAAAGGAGAGGACAGGGTCCAGCCCCCCCCAAGAGACCCAGTACTTC
V gene: TRBV28; J gene: TRBJ2-4; D gene: -; clone size: -; CDR3 protein: CASSFGRISPGGAKNIQYF; CDR3 DNA: TGTGCCAGCAGTTTTGGGAGAATTTCCCCCGGAGGAGCCAAAAACATTCAGTACTTC
V gene: TRBV3-1; J gene: TRBJ2-7; D gene: TRBD2; clone size: few; CDR3 protein: CASSQDLAGSGEQYF; CDR3 DNA: TGTGCCAGCAGCCAAGACTTAGCGGGATCAGGAGAGCAGTACTTC
V gene: TRBV6-5; J gene: TRBJ2-5; D gene: -; clone size: -; CDR3 protein: CASSYGGRETQYF; CDR3 DNA: TGTGCCAGCAGTTATGGGGGGCGCGAGACCCAGTACTTC
V gene: TRBV9; J gene: TRBJ2-3; D gene: -; clone size: -; CDR3 protein: CASSVPTQYF; CDR3 DNA: TGTGCCAGCAGCGTCCCGACGCAGTATTTT
V gene: TRBV7-2; J gene: TRBJ2-7; D gene: TRBD2; clone size: -; CDR3 protein: CASSLRLAGTSSYEQYF; CDR3 DNA: TGTGCCAGCAGCTTAAGACTAGCGGGGACTAGCTCCTACGAGCAGTACTTC
V gene: TRBV2; J gene: TRBJ2-1; D gene: TRBD1; clone size: -; CDR3 protein: CASSETGTGSYNEQFF; CDR3 DNA: TGTGCCAGCAGTGAAACCGGGACAGGATCTTACAATGAGCAGTTCTTC
V gene: TRBV28; J gene: TRBJ2-7; D gene: TRBD1; clone size: few; CDR3 protein: CASSPWTGATYEQYF; CDR3 DNA: TGTGCCAGCAGTCCCTGGACAGGCGCGACCTACGAGCAGTACTTC
V gene: TRBV12-3/TRBV12-4; J gene: TRBJ2-2; D gene: -; clone size: many; CDR3 protein: CASSLKATANTGELFF; CDR3 DNA: TGTGCCAGCAGTTTAAAGGCGACGGCGAACACCGGGGAGCTGTTTTTT
V gene: TRBV19; J gene: TRBJ1-1; D gene: TRBD1; clone size: few; CDR3 protein: CASSIGTGVSTEAFF; CDR3 DNA: TGTGCCAGTAGTATCGGGACAGGGGTATCCACTGAAGCTTTCTTT
V gene: TRBV25-1; J gene: TRBJ2-3; D gene: -; clone size: few; CDR3 protein: CASSEEGEKNTQYF; CDR3 DNA: TGTGCCAGCAGTGAGGAAGGAGAGAAGAACACGCAGTATTTT
V gene: TRBV11-1; J gene: TRBJ2-2; D gene: TRBD2; clone size: -; CDR3 protein: CASSLARPGLAGNTGELFF; CDR3 DNA: TGTGCCAGCAGCTTAGCCCGGCCAGGACTAGCGGGTAACACCGGGGAGCTGTTTTTT
V gene: TRBV29-1; J gene: TRBJ2-1; D gene: -; clone size: many; CDR3 protein: CSAYGTASYNEQFF; CDR3 DNA: TGCAGCGCATACGGGACGGCGTCCTACAATGAGCAGTTCTTC
V gene: TRBV15; J gene: TRBJ2-3; D gene: -; clone size: -; CDR3 protein: CATSRDGPGGTDTQYF; CDR3 DNA: TGTGCCACCAGCAGAGATGGCCCGGGAGGCACAGATACGCAGTATTTT
V gene: TRBV9; J gene: TRBJ2-1; D gene: -; clone size: -; CDR3 protein: CASSSRVPSSYNEQFF; CDR3 DNA: TGTGCCAGCAGCTCTCGGGTACCCAGCTCCTACAATGAGCAGTTCTTC
V gene: TRBV30; J gene: TRBJ1-1; D gene: -; clone size: -; CDR3 protein: CAWSAGPQNTEAFF; CDR3 DNA: TGTGCCTGGAGTGCCGGGCCCCAGAACACTGAAGCTTTCTTT
V gene: TRBV9; J gene: TRBJ2-3; D gene: -; clone size: many; CDR3 protein: CASRGRPGTDTQYF; CDR3 DNA: TGTGCCAGCAGAGGGAGGCCGGGGACAGATACGCAGTATTTT
V gene: TRBV6-2/TRBV6-3; J gene: TRBJ2-7; D gene: TRBD2; clone size: -; CDR3 protein: CASSYWRVAGVHEQYF; CDR3 DNA: TGTGCCAGCAGTTACTGGAGGGTAGCGGGAGTGCACGAGCAGTACTTC
V gene: TRBV10-3; J gene: TRBJ1-2; D gene: -; clone size: -; CDR3 protein: CAISEKVANYGYTF; CDR3 DNA: TGTGCCATCAGTGAGAAGGTCGCTAACTATGGCTACACCTTC
V gene: TRBV9; J gene: TRBJ2-1; D gene: TRBD1; clone size: few; CDR3 protein: CASSVAYGQGNEQFF; CDR3 DNA: TGTGCCAGCAGCGTAGCCTACGGACAGGGAAATGAGCAGTTCTTC
V gene: TRBV29-1; J gene: TRBJ2-1; D gene: TRBD1; clone size: few; CDR3 protein: CSVEDGQGGNEQFF; CDR3 DNA: TGCAGCGTTGAAGACGGACAGGGGGGAAATGAGCAGTTCTTC
V gene: TRBV27; J gene: TRBJ2-3; D gene: -; clone size: -; CDR3 protein: CASKVVPPDSAADTQYF; CDR3 DNA: TGTGCCAGCAAGGTTGTACCGCCAGATTCTGCGGCAGATACGCAGTATTTT